Listed here is a single TCR beta chain. This record belongs to a study of regulatory T cells in long-lasting Graves disease. The time point is: persistent/refractory GD, antithyroid drugs over 5 years with positive TRAb. RNA from PBMCs was the source of the TCR library. Library construction for TCR beta used iRepertoire HTBI primers and Arm-PCR of CDR3 regions. TCRdb reprocessed the multiplex PCR reads with MiXCR, giving one entry per CDR3 protein. The sample holds about 430,000 distinct CDR3 sequences, around 20% seen once. This sample comprised peripheral blood mononuclear cells (PBMCs), obtained when the disease was refractory, from a patient treated with antithyroid drugs. The clonotype originates from a female donor with Graves disease.

The CDR3 here is CSARVGFNEQFF. In DNA, the CDR3 is TGCAGTGCTAGAGTTGGGTTCAATGAGCAGTTCTTC. V gene TRBV20-1 combines with J gene TRBJ2-1; no clear D. Germline V CDR1 and CDR2: DFQATT, SNEGSKA (reference sequence). Trimming took 1 base from V and 6 from J, leaving 7 bases between them. This CDR3 spans 12 amino acids.